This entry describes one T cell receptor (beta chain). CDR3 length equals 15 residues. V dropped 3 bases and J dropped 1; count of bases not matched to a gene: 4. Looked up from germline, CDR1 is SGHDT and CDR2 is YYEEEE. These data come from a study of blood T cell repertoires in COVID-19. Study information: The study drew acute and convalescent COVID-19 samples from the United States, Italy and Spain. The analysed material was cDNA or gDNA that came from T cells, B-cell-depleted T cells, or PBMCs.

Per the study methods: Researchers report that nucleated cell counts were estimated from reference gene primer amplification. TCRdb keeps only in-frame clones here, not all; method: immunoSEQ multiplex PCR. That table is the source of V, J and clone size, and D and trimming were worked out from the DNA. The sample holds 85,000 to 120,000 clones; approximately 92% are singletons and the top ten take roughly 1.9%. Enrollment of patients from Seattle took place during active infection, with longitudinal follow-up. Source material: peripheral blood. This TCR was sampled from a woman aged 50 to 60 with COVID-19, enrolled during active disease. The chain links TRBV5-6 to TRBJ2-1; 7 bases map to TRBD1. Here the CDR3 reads CASSYTGVSYNEQFF. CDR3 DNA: TGTGCCAGCAGCTATACAGGGGTTTCCTACAATGAGCAGTTCTTC.